A selection of T cell receptor beta chains follows, all from one sample in a study of blood T cell repertoires in COVID-19. Sequencing used immunoSEQ multiplex PCR; TCRdb keeps in-frame clones, though not all of them. The sample shows about 73,000 clones, about 88% of them seen only once. The sample taken for sequencing was peripheral blood. These TCRs come from a man older than 75 with acute or convalescent COVID-19. Each CDR3 is given with its conserved first and last residue. A D gene is named only where the DNA matches it firmly. Clone size, where shown, is once, few, many, or a class for clones that have expanded.

V: TRBV7-9
J: TRBJ1-2
D: NA
size: NA
DNA: TGTGCCAGCAGCGCTTGGCACAGGGTGGATAACTATGGCTACACCTTC
CDR3: CASSAWHRVDNYGYTF

V: TRBV5-5
J: TRBJ2-7
D: TRBD2
size: NA
DNA: TGTGCCAGCAGCCAAAAGACTAGCGGACCCTACGAGCAGTACTTC
CDR3: CASSQKTSGPYEQYF

V: TRBV10-3
J: TRBJ1-1
D: NA
size: NA
DNA: TGTGCCATCAGTACCACCGGGACAAGGATTACTGAAGCTTTCTTT
CDR3: CAISTTGTRITEAFF

V: TRBV6-5
J: TRBJ1-5
D: NA
size: NA
DNA: TGTGCCAGCAGCCGCACAGTTAGCAATCAGCCCCAGCATTTT
CDR3: CASSRTVSNQPQHF

V: TRBV29-1
J: TRBJ2-7
D: NA
size: NA
DNA: TGCAGCGTTGTGGGAACAGGGCCCAGCGAGCAGTACTTC
CDR3: CSVVGTGPSEQYF

V: TRBV7-6
J: TRBJ2-3
D: NA
size: NA
DNA: TGTGCCAGCGTTAAGGGGGACCCCCCCACAGATACGCAGTATTTT
CDR3: CASVKGDPPTDTQYF

V: TRBV4-1
J: TRBJ1-1
D: TRBD1
size: NA
DNA: TGCGCCAGCAGCCTAGGGACAGTGAACACTGAAGCTTTCTTT
CDR3: CASSLGTVNTEAFF

V: TRBV12-3/TRBV12-4
J: TRBJ1-1
D: NA
size: NA
DNA: TGTGCCAGCAGTTTAGGGGGGGACACTGAAGCTTTCTTT
CDR3: CASSLGGDTEAFF

V: TRBV5-1
J: TRBJ1-2
D: NA
size: NA
DNA: TGCGCCAGCAGCTTGGCGGCAGGATCTAACTATGGCTACACCTTC
CDR3: CASSLAAGSNYGYTF

V: TRBV6-2/TRBV6-3
J: TRBJ1-2
D: TRBD1
size: NA
DNA: TGTGCCAGCAGTTACGGACAGGGGCGACTTCGAGGAGACTACACCTTC
CDR3: CASSYGQGRLRGDYTF

V: TRBV6-5
J: TRBJ2-5
D: TRBD2
size: NA
DNA: TGTGCCAGCAGAACTAGCGGAGAAGAGACCCAGTACTTC
CDR3: CASRTSGEETQYF

V: TRBV19
J: TRBJ1-1
D: TRBD1
size: once
DNA: TGTGCCAGTAGGCGACAGGGAGACACTGAAGCTTTCTTT
CDR3: CASRRQGDTEAFF

V: TRBV30
J: TRBJ1-1
D: NA
size: NA
DNA: TGTGCCTGGAGTTCCCCGGGACAAGCAGCTTTCTTT
CDR3: CAWSSPGQAAFF

V: TRBV19
J: TRBJ2-5
D: TRBD2
size: NA
DNA: TGTGCCAGTAGCCCGAGCGGGAGGGAGACCCAGTACTTC
CDR3: CASSPSGRETQYF

V: TRBV27
J: TRBJ1-2
D: NA
size: NA
DNA: TGTGCCAGCAGTTCGACCGACAGCCCCGGTTCCGGCTACACCTTC
CDR3: CASSSTDSPGSGYTF

V: TRBV10-3
J: TRBJ1-1
D: NA
size: NA
DNA: TGTGCCATCCACCCGGGGGAGGGGAACACTGAAGCTTTCTTT
CDR3: CAIHPGEGNTEAFF

V: TRBV7-2
J: TRBJ2-2
D: TRBD2
size: NA
DNA: TGTGCCAGCATCCCTTTCGCGGGGGGGCGGGAGCTGTTTTTT
CDR3: CASIPFAGGRELFF

V: TRBV5-1
J: TRBJ2-3
D: NA
size: NA
DNA: TGCGCCAGCAGCTTGGCCGGTGGACTCCCTAGCACAGATACGCAGTATTTT
CDR3: CASSLAGGLPSTDTQYF

V: TRBV5-1
J: TRBJ2-3
D: NA
size: once
DNA: TGCGCCAGCAGCTTGAGACAGACTAGCACAGATACGCAGTATTTT
CDR3: CASSLRQTSTDTQYF

V: TRBV10-1
J: TRBJ1-4
D: NA
size: NA
DNA: TGCGCCAGCAGTGTCCGGCGGAATGAAAAACTGTTTTTT
CDR3: CASSVRRNEKLFF

V: TRBV27
J: TRBJ2-1
D: TRBD2
size: NA
DNA: TGTGCCAGCAGTTTCCTTTCAAGCGGGAGGAGCAATGAGCAGTTCTTC
CDR3: CASSFLSSGRSNEQFF

V: TRBV30
J: TRBJ1-2
D: NA
size: NA
DNA: TGTGCCTGGAGTGGAGATGATGGCTACACCTTC
CDR3: CAWSGDDGYTF

V: TRBV2
J: TRBJ1-5
D: TRBD1
size: NA
DNA: TGTGCCAGCAGTGAGGAGGGACAGCTCTTTAATCAGCCCCAGCATTTT
CDR3: CASSEEGQLFNQPQHF

V: TRBV5-1
J: TRBJ1-1
D: NA
size: NA
DNA: TGCGCCAGCAGCTTGGAAGCTAACACTGAAGCTTTCTTT
CDR3: CASSLEANTEAFF

V: TRBV6-1
J: TRBJ2-5
D: TRBD1
size: NA
DNA: TGTGCCAGCAGAAGGACAGGGGGCCAAGAGACCCAGTACTTC
CDR3: CASRRTGGQETQYF